These T cell receptor beta chains were read from a single sample in a study of shared clonotypes between healthy human individuals. Method: immunoSEQ multiplex PCR; TCRdb's copy keeps in-frame clones and lacks some. The profile shows a few million clones, more than 80% of them singletons. The sample was naive CD4+ T cells sorted from blood. These receptors originate from a man between 18 and 29 years old in good health. Both conserved end residues are part of each CDR3. A D gene is named only where the DNA matches it firmly. Expanded clones are given a class, and other clones once, few, many or no size at all.

j_gene	v_gene	d_gene	abundance	CDR3nt	CDR3aa
TRBJ2-2	TRBV5-1	.	once	TGCGCCAGCAGCTTACTAGTTGCGAACACCGGGGAGCTGTTTTTT	CASSLLVANTGELFF
TRBJ2-1	TRBV7-2	TRBD1	.	TGTGCCAGCAGCTCTAGACAGGGTTCGGGCGTCAATGAGCAGTTCTTC	CASSSRQGSGVNEQFF
TRBJ1-6	TRBV6-4	.	.	TGTGCCAGCAGTGACTCGACCTTGCGACAGGTAAATAATTCACCCCTCCACTTT	CASSDSTLRQVNNSPLHF
TRBJ2-5	TRBV14	TRBD1	.	TGTGCCAGCAGCCAGGGTTCGACAGGGATTGGGGAGACCCAGTACTTC	CASSQGSTGIGETQYF
TRBJ2-3	TRBV27	.	.	TGTGCCAGCAGTTTACGGGGCGGCACAGATACGCAGTATTTT	CASSLRGGTDTQYF
TRBJ2-5	TRBV11-2	TRBD2	.	TGTGCCAGCAGCTTAGTAGCGGGAGGGCCTGAGACCCAGTACTTC	CASSLVAGGPETQYF
TRBJ2-7	TRBV5-6	.	.	TGTGCCAGCAGCCGTCCTTCAGGGACGACATATGGGCAGTACTTC	CASSRPSGTTYGQYF
TRBJ2-2	TRBV2	TRBD1	.	TGTGCCAGCAGCGGACAGGGGGCGGGCGGGGAGCTGTTTTTT	CASSGQGAGGELFF
TRBJ2-1	TRBV12-1	.	.	TGTGCCAGCAGCTTGGGTCTAGCGGGGCCCCTCAATGAGCAGTTCTTC	CASSLGLAGPLNEQFF
TRBJ2-7	TRBV28	.	.	TGTGCCAGCAGTCGCTCCGCGGGTGAATACGAGCAGTACTTC	CASSRSAGEYEQYF
TRBJ1-3	TRBV6-5	.	.	TGTGCCAGCGGGGGATCTGGAAACACCATATATTTT	CASGGSGNTIYF
TRBJ2-2	TRBV9	TRBD2	once	TGTGCCAGCAGCGATCGGACTAGCGAGGGGACCGGGGAGCTGTTTTTT	CASSDRTSEGTGELFF